One sample yielded the 8 T cell receptor beta chains listed below, sequenced in a study of T cells in Graves' hyperthyroidism and ophthalmopathy. The source material, RNA transcripts, was used to amplify TCR beta CDR3 regions. The TCR CDR3 first-round RT-PCR relied on the HTBI primer set. TCRdb re-called the multiplex PCR reads with MiXCR, one entry per CDR3 protein. Of 210,000 or so distinct CDR3 sequences detected, 17% appear once; the ten largest clones hold 50%. The sequenced material came from blood. These receptors were obtained from a man aged 45-60 years with Graves' hyperthyroidism.

This clonotype showed up many times. V is TRBV10-2 and J is TRBJ2-7; 12 bases align to TRBD2. V dropped 2 bases and J dropped 3; count of bases not matched to a gene: 5. Germline assignment: CDR1 WSHSY and CDR2 SAAADI. The length of the CDR3 is 16 residues. The CDR3 reads CASSETGLAGFYEQYF. CDR3 in DNA: TGCGCCAGCAGTGAGACCGGACTAGCGGGATTCTACGAGCAGTACTTC.

Comments on this clonotype: A much larger clone lies a single base off, so this may be a read error. V gene TRBV11-3 combines with J gene TRBJ2-7; 10 nucleotides align to TRBD1. Germline CDR1 reads SGHNT; CDR2 reads YENEEA. The CDR3 totals 15 residues. Germline trimming cut 4 bases from V and 7 bases from J; bases unmatched to any gene: 10. The CDR3 here is CASSSSGTGDSEQYF. For the CDR3, the DNA is TGTGCCAGCAGCTCTTCCGGGACAGGGGACAGTGAGCAGTACTTC. The full variable domain, completed using reference TRBV11-3 and TRBJ2-7, is EAGVVQSPRYKIIEKKQPVAFWCNPISGHNTLYWYLQNLGQGPELLIRYENEEAVDDSQLPKDRFSAERLKGVDSTLKIQPAELGDSAVYLCASSSSGTGDSEQYFGPGTRLTVT.

This clonotype was seen ten or more times. The chain has TRBV5-8 and TRBJ1-1, with 9 bases matching TRBD1. The CDR3 totals 15 residues. V was pared by 1 base and J by 7 bases, with 8 bases of the junction left unmatched. CDR1 is SGHTS, CDR2 YDEGEE, per germline. CDR3 nucleotide sequence: TGTGCCAGCAGCTTGTACAGGGGGCGGTCCGGTGAAGCTTTCTTT. Residues: CASSLYRGRSGEAFF. Full variable domain (rest looked up from reference TRBV5-8 and TRBJ1-1): EAGVTQSPTHLIKTRGQQATLRCSPISGHTSVYWYQQALGLGLQFLLWYDEGEERNRGNFPPRFSGRQFPNYSSELNVNALELEDSALYLCASSLYRGRSGEAFFGQGTRLTVV.

This clonotype was recorded many times. The V and J genes are TRBV7-3 and TRBJ2-5, with 8 bases lining up with TRBD1. Germline CDR1 and CDR2: SGHTA and FQGTGA. J gave up 5 bases and V 3 bases, and 8 bases lay outside the gene matches. The CDR3 totals 15 residues. The CDR3 DNA reads as TGTGCCAGCAGCTTTCAGGGGGCGAGTGGGGAGACCCAGTACTTC. Its translation: CASSFQGASGETQYF.

This clonotype was seen ten or more times. The genes are TRBV20-1 and TRBJ2-7; D might be TRBD1 (5 bases). Trimming removed 0 bases at V and 4 bases at J, with 16 bases between. The CDR3 loop spans 15 amino acids. From germline, CDR1 is DFQATT and CDR2 SNEGSKA (reference sequence). CDR3 DNA: TGCAGTGCTAGAGATTTGAGAAGACAGTCGTACGAGCAGTACTTC. It is translated as CSARDLRRQSYEQYF.

The chain combines TRBV27 with TRBJ2-1; D may be TRBD2 (5 bases). V lost 6 bases and J 1 base, leaving 19 bases between the germline ends. Germline CDR1 is MNHEY and CDR2 is SMNVEV (reference sequence). The CDR3 totals 17 residues. The CDR3 protein is CASRAPGVSWSYNEQFF. DNA for the CDR3: TGTGCCAGCAGGGCGCCCGGGGTCTCGTGGTCCTACAATGAGCAGTTCTTC.

This clonotype was seen repeatedly, ten times or more. The chain combines TRBV11-2 with TRBJ2-5; D is perhaps TRBD2 (6 bases). CDR1 is SGHAT, CDR2 FQNNGV, per germline. Trimming removed 4 bases from V and 4 bases from J, with 19 bases in between. The CDR3 is 16 residues long. The CDR3 DNA reads as TGTGCCAGCAGCTCTCATTCGGGAGTCCTGGGAGAGACCCAGTACTTC. It encodes CASSSHSGVLGETQYF.

V usage is TRBV5-1 and J usage is TRBJ1-1; D is undetermined. Trimming removed 2 bases at V and 1 base at J, with 9 bases between. Germline values: CDR1 SGHRS, CDR2 YFSETQ. CDR3 length: 14 residues. In DNA, the CDR3 is TGCGCCAGCAGCTTCACTAACAAGAACACTGAAGCTTTCTTT. Translation gives CASSFTNKNTEAFF.